These 9 T cell receptor beta chains came from one sample sequenced in a study of blood T cell repertoires in COVID-19. TCRdb's table, derived via immunoSEQ multiplex PCR, lists solely in-frame clones and lacks some. The sample holds over 400,000 clones, 75% to 90% seen once. Specimen: PBMCs or T cells enriched from blood (not recorded which). These receptors were taken from a woman in her fifties or sixties who had recovered from COVID-19.

The genes are TRBV7-9 and TRBJ1-1; D gene unclear. The CDR3 sequence is 12 residues long. Per germline, CDR1 SEHNR and CDR2 FQNEAQ (reference sequence). The V end lost 5 bases, the J end lost 1 base, and 5 bases lay between the germline ends. The CDR3 nucleotides read TGTGCCAGCAGCACGGGGAACACTGAAGCTTTCTTT. Encoded protein: CASSTGNTEAFF.

The CDR3 DNA reads as TGTGCCAGCAGCCCCCGCGGAGGAAACACCATATATTTT. Its translation: CASSPRGGNTIYF. This chain uses TRBV27 with TRBJ1-3; D call uncertain. V was pared by 6 bases and J by 4 bases, with 10 bases between. The CDR3 is 13 residues long. From germline, CDR1 is MNHEY and CDR2 SMNVEV (reference sequence).

The chain joins TRBV15 to TRBJ1-2; tentative D call: TRBD1 (5 bases). Germline CDR1 reads LNHNV; CDR2 reads YYDKDF (reference sequence). V was pared by 4 bases and J by 4 bases, with 19 bases between. The CDR3 consists of 16 residues. CDR3 coding DNA: TGTGCCACCAGCAACCAGACAGAGAAACCCTTCTATGGCTACACCTTC. Amino acids: CATSNQTEKPFYGYTF.

This clone has a single count. The genes are TRBV10-3 and TRBJ1-2, with D perhaps TRBD1 (5 bases). Germline CDR1 and CDR2: ENHRY and SYGVKD. The CDR3 has 17 residues. The germline V and J ends were trimmed by 0 bases and 7 bases, with 21 bases remaining between them. CDR3 coding DNA: TGTGCCATCAGTGAGTCGACATCGGCGGGGCAGGTCGGTGGCTACACCTTC. Residues: CAISESTSAGQVGGYTF.

The CDR3 coding sequence is TGTGCCAGTTCTGACGGTGGGACAGGGGGCAACGAGCAGTACTTC. As protein: CASSDGGTGGNEQYF. The rearrangement links TRBV6-6 to TRBJ2-7; 12 bases agree with TRBD1. The CDR3 contains 15 residues. The germline V gene encodes CDR1 MNHNY and CDR2 SVGAGI (reference sequence). V shed 9 bases and J 5 bases; nucleotides not matched to a gene: 11.

The chain links TRBV19 to TRBJ1-4, with D perhaps matching TRBD1 (6 bases). Germline V gives CDR1 LNHDA, CDR2 SQIVND (reference sequence). This CDR3 contains 15 residues. V lost 6 bases and J lost 0, with 11 bases in between. In DNA form, the CDR3 reads TGTGCCAGTAGCCGACAGGAATCAACTAATGAAAAACTGTTTTTT. Translated: CASSRQESTNEKLFF.

The chain carries TRBV19 and TRBJ1-1; 12 nucleotides agree with TRBD1. Unmatched junction bases numbered 10, after V lost 4 bases and J lost 10 bases. CDR1 is LNHDA and CDR2 is SQIVND in the germline V gene (reference sequence). This CDR3 comprises 15 residues. CDR3 in amino acids: CASSTVGTGGRRAFF. In nucleotides, the CDR3 is TGTGCCAGTAGTACCGTCGGGACAGGGGGCCGGCGAGCTTTCTTT.

V gene TRBV5-1 combines with J gene TRBJ2-5, with 8 bases lining up with TRBD1. CDR3 length equals 15 residues. Germline CDR1 reads SGHRS; CDR2 reads YFSETQ. The ends lost 3 bases at V and 4 bases at J; junction bases unmatched: 8. The CDR3 sequence: CASSSQGGPGETQYF. Here the CDR3 DNA reads TGCGCCAGCAGCTCACAGGGGGGCCCCGGAGAGACCCAGTACTTC.

The chain links TRBV18 to TRBJ1-1; 7 nucleotides match TRBD1. CDR1 is KGHSH and CDR2 is LQKENI in the germline V gene. The CDR3 runs 13 residues. J gave up 4 bases and V 6 bases, and 5 bases lay outside the gene matches. For the CDR3, the DNA is TGTGCCAGCTCTCGAGCAGGGGGCACTGAAGCTTTCTTT. It codes for CASSRAGGTEAFF.